These 14 T cell receptor beta chains came from one sample sequenced in a study of blood T cell repertoires in COVID-19 (dated by TCRdb to 2018 to 2021). Library construction relied on the immunoSEQ multiplex PCR assay. The table comes from immuneACCESS by way of TCRdb, which keeps in-frame sequences with V and J called. Part of the clones is missing from these tables; in studies checked, under half for an unresolved V gene and the rest for unknown reasons. Counted in this sample were about 74,000 clones; roughly 76% of them appeared once. Together, the top ten hold around a sixth of the sample. The sequenced material came from peripheral blood. The origin of the receptors is a man aged 65 to 85 with active or convalescent COVID-19.

The chain joins TRBV6-5 to TRBJ1-3; D remains ambiguous. V lost 10 bases to trimming and J lost 2 bases, with 12 bases between them. Germline V gives CDR1 MNHEY, CDR2 SVGAGI. CDR3 length equals 13 residues. For the CDR3, the DNA is TGTGCCATCTCAGGACTGGCTGGAAACACCATATATTTT. It yields the protein CAISGLAGNTIYF.

V is TRBV5-5 and J is TRBJ2-1; 8 bases match TRBD1. CDR1 SGHKS and CDR2 YYEKEE come from the germline V gene (reference sequence). V was clipped by 5 bases and J by 8 bases; unmatched bases: 6. The CDR3 spans 13 residues. The CDR3 region has the DNA TGTGCCAGCAGGTTGACAGGGGATCATGAGCAGTTCTTC. Translation gives CASRLTGDHEQFF.

The gene calls are TRBV3-1 (or the pseudogene TRBV3-2) and TRBJ1-6; D call uncertain. Trimming stripped 0 bases from V and 5 bases from J, with 2 bases between. This CDR3 has 13 amino acids. CDR1 is LGHDT and CDR2 is YNNKEL in the germline V gene (reference sequence). CDR3 sequence (DNA): TGTGCCAGCAGCCAAGACAATAATTCACCCCTCCACTTT. Translating gives CASSQDNNSPLHF.

The rearrangement uses TRBV7-3 and TRBJ2-1; 11 nucleotides align to TRBD2. The CDR3 covers 15 residues. Germline values: CDR1 SGHTA, CDR2 FQGTGA. V gave up 5 bases and J gave up 6 bases; unmatched junction bases: 6. The CDR3 reads CASSLSGGAANEQFF. The CDR3 nucleotides are TGTGCCAGCAGCCTTAGCGGGGGGGCCGCCAATGAGCAGTTCTTC.

The CDR3 sequence: CAWSRLLDQPQHF. CDR3 in DNA: TGTGCCTGGAGTCGCCTGTTAGATCAGCCCCAGCATTTT. The rearrangement uses TRBV30 and TRBJ1-5; D is undetermined. V lost 2 bases, J lost 5 bases, and 10 bases lay in between. Germline-derived CDR1 and CDR2 are GTSNPN and SVGIG (reference sequence). The CDR3 runs 13 residues.

V and J are TRBV7-9 and TRBJ2-7; D remains ambiguous. This CDR3 region has 10 residues. V was shortened by 8 bases and J by 7 bases, with 9 bases between the two germline ends. The V gene's germline CDR1 is SEHNR and CDR2 FQNEAQ (reference sequence). CDR3 region: CASGSMEQYF. The CDR3 nucleotides are TGTGCCAGCGGCTCAATGGAGCAGTACTTC.

The chain recombines TRBV30 with TRBJ2-1; 9 bases agree with TRBD2. This CDR3 comprises 14 residues. Per germline, CDR1 GTSNPN and CDR2 SVGIG (reference sequence). The J segment lost 3 bases and the V segment lost 7 bases, leaving 7 bases of the junction unmatched. CDR3 coding DNA: TGTGCCTTTAAGACTAGCGGCCGCTACAATGAGCAGTTCTTC. Protein product: CAFKTSGRYNEQFF.

V usage is TRBV7-3 and J usage is TRBJ2-2; 9 bases align to TRBD1. Germline-derived CDR1 and CDR2 are SGHTA and FQGTGA. This CDR3 contains 15 residues. J lost 3 bases, V lost 5 bases, and 4 bases had no gene match. CDR3 protein: CASSRGQGDTGELFF. The DNA of the CDR3 is TGTGCCAGCAGCCGGGGACAGGGTGACACCGGGGAGCTGTTTTTT.

The chain couples TRBV7-3 to TRBJ1-2; the match to TRBD1 covers 10 bases. J gave up 12 bases and V 2 bases, and 6 bases lay outside the gene matches. CDR3 length: 13 residues. Germline CDR1 reads SGHTA; CDR2 reads FQGTGA. The CDR3 region is CASSLSDRGKHTF. In DNA form, the CDR3 reads TGTGCCAGCAGCTTATCGGACAGGGGGAAACACACCTTC.

This chain connects TRBV7-2 to TRBJ1-4; D gene uncertain. Per germline, CDR1 SGHTA and CDR2 FQGNSA. Trimming removed 2 bases at V and 8 bases at J, with 9 bases between. The CDR3 consists of 13 residues. The DNA for the CDR3 is TGTGCCAGCAGCTTAAACATGTACGAAAAACTGTTTTTT. It specifies CASSLNMYEKLFF.

The chain employs TRBV19 and TRBJ1-6; TRBD1 might be the D (6 bases). From germline, CDR1 is LNHDA and CDR2 SQIVND (reference sequence). V gave up 9 bases and J gave up 10 bases, with 22 bases separating them. The CDR3 is made up of 15 amino acids. CDR3: CASNTGREVGSPLHF. CDR3 DNA sequence: TGTGCCAGCAACACAGGGAGGGAAGTTGGATCACCCCTCCACTTT.

This rearrangement joins TRBV29-1 to TRBJ2-3; TRBD1 matches at 9 bases. Unmatched junction bases numbered 4, after V lost 5 bases and J lost 1 base. Germline CDR1 reads SQVTM; CDR2 reads ANQGSEA. The CDR3 is 14 residues long. CDR3 amino acids: CSVIRDRGTDTQYF. CDR3 nucleotides: TGCAGCGTTATCCGGGACAGGGGCACAGATACGCAGTATTTT.

V usage is TRBV5-1 and J usage is TRBJ2-5; no clear D. The CDR3 spans 14 residues. The V end lost 2 bases, the J end lost 2 bases, and 10 bases lay between the germline ends. Germline lookup yields CDR1 SGHRS and CDR2 YFSETQ. CDR3 DNA: TGCGCCAGCAGCTTTACCACCTATCAAGAGACCCAGTACTTC. It yields the protein CASSFTTYQETQYF.

V gene TRBV28 combines with J gene TRBJ1-2, with TRBD1 matching over 9 bases. The length of the CDR3 is 13 residues. The germline gives CDR1 MDHEN, CDR2 SYDVKM. The junction had 3 bases not matched to a gene; V was cut back by 6 bases and J by 4 bases. The CDR3 DNA reads as TGTGCCAGCAGAAGACAGGGGGGCTATGGCTACACCTTC. Protein: CASRRQGGYGYTF.